The 27 T cell receptor beta chains in this list originate from one sample, sequenced in a study of CD8 T cells in Susac syndrome. An amount of RNA that ranged from about 0.45 to 1 ug was reverse transcribed with random hexamers. From the immunoSEQ multiplex PCR reads, TCRdb called clonotypes with MiXCR, one entry per CDR3 protein. The data show about 150,000 distinct CDR3 sequences, approximately 95% seen once. Sample: CD4+ T cells from PBMCs. The receptors here all came from a human donor with Susac syndrome.

CDR3 DNA: TGCAGCTCGGATACAGGGGGCATGAACACTGAAGCTTTCTTT. Translation gives CSSDTGGMNTEAFF. The V and J genes are TRBV20-1 and TRBJ1-1, with 9 bases matching TRBD1. The CDR3 sequence is 14 residues long. CDR1 and CDR2 (germline): DFQATT, SNEGSKA (reference sequence).

This rearrangement joins TRBV20-1 to TRBJ2-3; 10 bases align to TRBD2. The germline gives CDR1 DFQATT, CDR2 SNEGSKA (reference sequence). Trimming removed 6 bases from V and 3 bases from J; junction bases left unmatched: 9. CDR3 size: 15 residues. CDR3 sequence (DNA): TGCAGTGCCGCCCCGCTAGCGGGGGTGACAGATACGCAGTATTTT. This sequence encodes CSAAPLAGVTDTQYF.

The rearrangement links TRBV6-6 to TRBJ2-3; weak D call: TRBD1 (6 bases). The germline V and J ends were trimmed by 5 bases and 1 base, with 16 bases remaining between them. Germline loops: CDR1 MNHNY, CDR2 SVGAGI (reference sequence). This CDR3 region has 16 residues. CDR3 bases: TGTGCCAGCAGTCGTACAGGGCCCTCTGGCACAGATACGCAGTATTTT. Translation: CASSRTGPSGTDTQYF.

This chain links TRBV7-9 with TRBJ2-6; D gene unclear. The CDR3 contains 17 residues. Germline CDR1 is SEHNR and CDR2 is FQNEAQ (reference sequence). V lost 5 bases to trimming and J lost 0 bases, with 14 bases between them. The CDR3: CASSPWGGDSGANVLTF. For the CDR3, the DNA is TGTGCCAGCAGCCCCTGGGGTGGAGACTCTGGGGCCAACGTCCTGACTTTC.

V usage is TRBV5-4 and J usage is TRBJ2-7; D may correspond to TRBD1 or TRBD2 (6 bases each). This CDR3 is built from 14 residues. Germline loops: CDR1 SGHNT, CDR2 YYREEE (reference sequence). V was trimmed by 0 bases and J by 5 bases, leaving 12 bases between them. CDR3 in amino acids: CASSLAAGEDEQYF. In nucleotides, the CDR3 is TGTGCCAGCAGCTTGGCGGCAGGGGAGGACGAGCAGTACTTC.

This sequence joins TRBV25-1 and TRBJ2-6; perhaps TRBD1 as D (6 bases). The germline CDR1 and CDR2 sequences are MGHDK and SYGVNS. V was trimmed by 5 bases and J by 0 bases, leaving 11 bases between them. The CDR3 extends over 16 amino acids. The CDR3 DNA reads as TGTGCCAGCAGTCAACACAGGGCCTCTGGGGCCAACGTCCTGACTTTC. Translation: CASSQHRASGANVLTF.

The rearrangement uses TRBV28 and TRBJ2-6; D is uncertain. The CDR3 runs to 12 residues. The V gene lost 8 bases and the J gene lost 2 bases, with 4 bases spanning the gap. The germline V gene has CDR1 MDHEN and CDR2 SYDVKM. CDR3 loop: CASETGANVLTF. DNA of the CDR3: TGTGCCAGCGAGACTGGGGCCAACGTCCTGACTTTC.

The chain joins TRBV20-1 to TRBJ1-2; 9 bases match TRBD1. CDR1 and CDR2 from the germline V gene are DFQATT and SNEGSKA (reference sequence). CDR3 size: 12 residues. Trimming removed 3 bases from V and 8 bases from J; junction bases left unmatched: 4. The CDR3 nucleotides are TGCAGTGCTAGGCAGGACAGGGGCGGCTACACCTTC. Its protein product is CSARQDRGGYTF.

The chain couples TRBV29-1 to TRBJ2-6, with D tentatively TRBD1 (6 bases). V was cut by 4 bases and J by 2 bases, with 9 bases left in between. This CDR3 region has 14 residues. Germline-derived CDR1 and CDR2 are SQVTM and ANQGSEA. This chain's CDR3 is CSVADSTGANVLTF. CDR3 DNA: TGCAGCGTTGCGGACAGTACTGGGGCCAACGTCCTGACTTTC.

This clonotype was counted once. V usage is TRBV5-1 and J usage is TRBJ2-5; no definite D call. V lost 1 base and J lost 2, with 9 bases in between. Germline V gene lookup returns CDR1 SGHRS and CDR2 YFSETQ. This CDR3 contains 14 residues. The CDR3 is CASSLTTLQETQYF. The DNA for the CDR3 is TGCGCCAGCAGCTTGACGACATTACAAGAGACCCAGTACTTC.

The J gene is TRBJ2-6, the V gene TRBV2; D is perhaps TRBD1 (5 bases). The CDR3 is made up of 16 amino acids. Germline V gene lookup returns CDR1 SNHLY and CDR2 FYNNEI. V was cut by 3 bases and J by 1 base, with 10 bases left in between. The CDR3 region has the DNA TGTGCCAGCAGTGATGGCGGACAATCTGGGGCCAACGTCCTGACTTTC. As protein: CASSDGGQSGANVLTF.

V usage is TRBV29-1 and J usage is TRBJ2-1, with 7 bases fitting TRBD2. Looked up from germline, CDR1 is SQVTM and CDR2 is ANQGSEA. The CDR3 loop spans 14 amino acids. The trim removed 6 bases at V and 6 bases at J, leaving 11 bases unmatched. CDR3 sequence reads: CSVQMRLAINEQFF. DNA for the CDR3: TGCAGCGTCCAAATGCGACTAGCTATCAATGAGCAGTTCTTC.

This chain links TRBV29-1 with TRBJ2-1; maybe TRBD2 (6 bases). This CDR3 region has 13 residues. The ends were cut back, 6 bases at V and 4 bases at J, with 13 bases in the middle. From germline, CDR1 is SQVTM and CDR2 ANQGSEA. The CDR3 nucleotides read TGCAGCGTGGGGACTTGGGAATACAATGAGCAGTTCTTC. Amino acid sequence: CSVGTWEYNEQFF.

The chain joins TRBV9 to TRBJ2-5; TRBD2 matches at 7 bases. This CDR3 has 13 amino acids. The V segment lost 4 bases and the J segment 5 bases; nucleotides outside the gene matches: 5. The germline CDR1 and CDR2 sequences are SGDLS and YYNGEE. The CDR3: CASSFTSAETQYF. CDR3 DNA: TGTGCCAGCAGCTTTACTAGCGCGGAGACCCAGTACTTC.

This chain uses TRBV10-3 with TRBJ2-5; the match to TRBD1 covers 8 bases. CDR3 length: 14 residues. Germline V gives CDR1 ENHRY, CDR2 SYGVKD. Germline trimming cut 4 bases from V and 5 bases from J; bases unmatched to any gene: 6. CDR3 protein: CAISGGQGGETQYF. The CDR3 nucleotides are TGTGCCATCAGTGGCGGACAGGGCGGGGAGACCCAGTACTTC.

This clonotype appeared a single time. This rearrangement joins TRBV13 to TRBJ2-5; tentative D call: TRBD2 (5 bases). V was clipped by 5 bases and J by 3 bases, with 10 bases between them. Looked up from germline, CDR1 is PRHDT and CDR2 is FYEKMQ (reference sequence). The CDR3 loop spans 13 amino acids. The CDR3 DNA sequence: TGTGCCAGCAGCCTCCCCGGGGAAGAGACCCAGTACTTC. Translating it yields CASSLPGEETQYF.

The chain combines TRBV7-3 with TRBJ2-5, with a possible D match to TRBD2 (5 bases). The CDR3 is made up of 15 amino acids. Germline assignment: CDR1 SGHTA and CDR2 FQGTGA. The V and J ends lost 5 bases and 1 base respectively, with 14 bases between them. The CDR3: CASSQRGGSQETQYF. The CDR3 nucleotides read TGTGCCAGCAGCCAACGGGGTGGCAGCCAAGAGACCCAGTACTTC.

This clonotype was observed a single time. The rearrangement uses TRBV29-1 and TRBJ2-2; 7 positions match TRBD2. CDR3 length: 15 amino acids. Losses at the gene ends were 3 bases for V and 6 bases for J; bases not matched to a gene: 10. From germline, CDR1 is SQVTM and CDR2 ANQGSEA. CDR3 sequence reads: CSVEPVGGSPGELFF. The CDR3 region has the DNA TGCAGCGTTGAGCCCGTGGGGGGGTCGCCCGGGGAGCTGTTTTTT.

This clonotype was seen a single time. The gene calls are TRBV20-1 and TRBJ1-6, with 7 bases aligning to TRBD1. Germline V CDR1 and CDR2: DFQATT, SNEGSKA (reference sequence). The CDR3 has 13 amino acids. J was trimmed by 9 bases and V by 5 bases; bases with no gene match: 7. CDR3 sequence: CSASGTAGSPLHF. Here the CDR3 DNA reads TGCAGTGCTTCCGGGACAGCCGGTTCACCCCTCCACTTT.

The chain uses TRBV14 and TRBJ1-4; D is unresolved. Per the germline V gene, CDR1 is SGHDN and CDR2 is FVKESK. This CDR3 region has 14 residues. Trimming left V 0 bases short and J 7 bases short, with 9 bases between. The CDR3 sequence is CASSQDGYIEKLFF. Here the CDR3 DNA reads TGTGCCAGCAGCCAAGACGGGTACATTGAAAAACTGTTTTTT. The complete variable domain, with remaining parts taken from reference TRBV14 and TRBJ1-4, reads EAGVTQFPSHSVIEKGQTVTLRCDPISGHDNLYWYRRVMGKEIKFLLHFVKESKQDESGMPNNRFLAERTGGTYSTLKVQPAELEDSGVYFCASSQDGYIEKLFFGSGTQLSVL.

The chain has TRBV7-9 and TRBJ2-1, with 8 bases matching TRBD1. Germline lookup yields CDR1 SEHNR and CDR2 FQNEAQ (reference sequence). The CDR3 length is 16 residues. V lost 5 bases and J lost 1; bases outside the gene matches: 7. The CDR3 loop is CASSPGDRGSYNEQFF. CDR3 nucleotides: TGTGCCAGCAGCCCAGGAGACAGGGGTTCCTACAATGAGCAGTTCTTC.

V is TRBV4-1 and J is TRBJ2-7; D gene ambiguous. The CDR3 sequence is 16 residues long. The germline CDR1 and CDR2 sequences are MGHRA and YSYEKL. V shed 0 bases and J shed 4 bases, with 16 bases lying between them. The CDR3 nucleotides are TGCGCCAGCAGCCAAGAGGTAGCAGGCACGGATTACGAGCAGTACTTC. Its protein is CASSQEVAGTDYEQYF.

The J gene is TRBJ1-1, the V gene TRBV29-1, with TRBD1 identical over 7 bases. Germline V gene sequence: CDR1 SQVTM, CDR2 ANQGSEA. The CDR3 loop spans 12 amino acids. This CDR3 is CTTNPGGTEAFF. The CDR3 region has the DNA TGCACCACCAACCCAGGGGGAACTGAAGCTTTCTTT.

The V gene is TRBV11-2, the J gene TRBJ1-1, with 10 bases fitting TRBD1. V was pared by 5 bases and J by 5 bases, with 8 bases of the junction left unmatched. Germline values: CDR1 SGHAT, CDR2 FQNNGV. The CDR3 runs 15 residues. CDR3 coding DNA: TGTGCCAGCAGCCCATCACCGGGACAGGGGACTGAAGCTTTCTTT. Its translation is CASSPSPGQGTEAFF. Complete variable domain (other parts from reference TRBV11-2 and TRBJ1-1): EAGVAQSPRYKIIEKRQSVAFWCNPISGHATLYWYQQILGQGPKLLIQFQNNGVVDDSQLPKDRFSAERLKGVDSTLKIQPAKLEDSAVYLCASSPSPGQGTEAFFGQGTRLTVV.

The V and J genes are TRBV20-1 and TRBJ1-5, with a possible D match to TRBD1 (6 bases). This CDR3 has 14 residues. Germline V CDR1 and CDR2: DFQATT, SNEGSKA (reference sequence). The germline V and J ends were trimmed by 1 base and 2 bases, with 9 bases remaining between them. The CDR3 is CSARGGAGNQPQHF. The CDR3 nucleotides are TGCAGTGCTAGAGGGGGGGCAGGCAATCAGCCCCAGCATTTT.

This clonotype was detected only once. The chain employs TRBV20-1 and TRBJ1-4; D possibly corresponds to TRBD1 (5 bases). Germline V gene sequence: CDR1 DFQATT, CDR2 SNEGSKA (reference sequence). This CDR3 is 12 amino acids long. Trimming pared 6 bases from V and 7 bases from J, leaving 12 bases between. The CDR3 sequence is CSAPSQGEKLFF. The CDR3 region has the DNA TGCAGTGCCCCGTCCCAGGGTGAAAAACTGTTTTTT.

This clonotype was counted a single time. The gene calls are TRBV29-1 and TRBJ2-1, with unresolved D. The V end was cut by 4 bases, the J end by 6 bases, with 10 bases between. Germline CDR1 reads SQVTM; CDR2 reads ANQGSEA. CDR3 length: 12 residues. The chain's CDR3 is CSVGIRPNEQFF. CDR3 sequence (DNA): TGCAGCGTTGGAATCAGGCCCAATGAGCAGTTCTTC.